The T cell receptor (beta chain) under discussion was sequenced for a study of T cells after yellow fever vaccination. Study context: When fractions had low cell numbers, they were prepared with SMART-Seq v4 Ultra Low Input. The study's findings and limits: Contaminants from the bulk population, in the form of abundant clonotypes, could be found in FACS-sorted repertoires.

As to this clonotype: The antigen is unknown.

The J segment lost 4 bases and the V segment lost 5 bases, leaving 8 bases of the junction unmatched. The CDR3 consists of 15 residues. The germline V gene has CDR1 SGHTA and CDR2 FQGTGA. TCRdb fed the 5' RACE reads into MiXCR, producing one record per CDR3 protein. The table lists some 290,000 distinct CDR3 sequences, roughly a tenth of them singletons. V is TRBV7-3 and J is TRBJ1-2, with 9 bases lining up with TRBD1. This material consisted of CD4+ T cells sorted from PBMCs, taken 45 days after the yellow fever booster vaccination. The receptor's source is a man aged 18 to 30 who received the YFV17D yellow fever vaccine. The CDR3 nucleotides read TGTGCCAGCAGCCCGGGGACAGGGACGGGCTATGGCTACACCTTC. Protein: CASSPGTGTGYGYTF.